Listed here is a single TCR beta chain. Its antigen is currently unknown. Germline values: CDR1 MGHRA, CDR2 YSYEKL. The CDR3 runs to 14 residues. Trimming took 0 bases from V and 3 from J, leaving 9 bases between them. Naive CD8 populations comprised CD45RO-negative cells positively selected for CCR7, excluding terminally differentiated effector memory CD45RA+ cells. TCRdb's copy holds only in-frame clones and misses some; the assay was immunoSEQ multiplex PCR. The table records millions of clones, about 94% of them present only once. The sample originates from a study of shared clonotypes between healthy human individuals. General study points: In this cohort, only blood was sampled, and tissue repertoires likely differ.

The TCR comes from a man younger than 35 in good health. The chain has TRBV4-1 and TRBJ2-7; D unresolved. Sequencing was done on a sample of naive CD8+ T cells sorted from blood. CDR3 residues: CASSQEERFYEQYF. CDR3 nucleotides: TGCGCCAGCAGCCAAGAGGAGAGGTTCTACGAGCAGTACTTC.